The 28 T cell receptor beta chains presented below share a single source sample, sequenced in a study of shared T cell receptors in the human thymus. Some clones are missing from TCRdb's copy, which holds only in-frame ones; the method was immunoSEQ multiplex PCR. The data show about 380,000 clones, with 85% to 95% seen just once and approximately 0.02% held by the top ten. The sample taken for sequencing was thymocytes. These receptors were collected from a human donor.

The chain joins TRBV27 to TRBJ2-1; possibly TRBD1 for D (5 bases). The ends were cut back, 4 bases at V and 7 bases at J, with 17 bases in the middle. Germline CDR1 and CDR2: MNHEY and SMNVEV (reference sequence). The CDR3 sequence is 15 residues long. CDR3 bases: TGTGCCAGCAGTTGGAAAGAGTATGGGGCAAATGAGCAGTTCTTC. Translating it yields CASSWKEYGANEQFF.

The CDR3: CASSSPGQGFTGANVLTF. CDR3 in DNA: TGTGCCAGCTCTTCCCCGGGACAGGGCTTCACTGGGGCCAACGTCCTGACTTTC. The rearrangement joins TRBV28 to TRBJ2-6; TRBD1 matches 9 bases. CDR1 is MDHEN and CDR2 is SYDVKM in the germline V gene. The junction had 13 bases not matched to a gene; V was cut back by 8 bases and J by 2 bases. The CDR3 runs to 18 residues.

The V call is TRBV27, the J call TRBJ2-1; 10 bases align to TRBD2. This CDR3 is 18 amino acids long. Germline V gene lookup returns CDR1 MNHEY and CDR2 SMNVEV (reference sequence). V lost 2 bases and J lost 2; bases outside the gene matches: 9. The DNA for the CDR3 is TGTGCCAGCAGTTTAAAAGGTTCTAGCGGGAGTCCCTACAATGAGCAGTTCTTC. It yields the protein CASSLKGSSGSPYNEQFF.

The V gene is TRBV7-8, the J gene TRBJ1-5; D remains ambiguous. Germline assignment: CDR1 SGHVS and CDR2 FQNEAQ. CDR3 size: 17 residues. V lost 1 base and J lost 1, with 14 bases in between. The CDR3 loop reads CASSLGSPRASNQPQHF. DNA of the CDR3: TGTGCCAGCAGCTTAGGTTCCCCCCGTGCGAGCAATCAGCCCCAGCATTTT.

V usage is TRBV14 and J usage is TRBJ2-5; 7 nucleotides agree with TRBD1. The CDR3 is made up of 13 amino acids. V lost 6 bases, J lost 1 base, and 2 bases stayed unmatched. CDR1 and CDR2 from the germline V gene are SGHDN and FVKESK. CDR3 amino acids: CASSGTAQETQYF. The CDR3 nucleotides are TGTGCCAGCAGTGGGACAGCCCAAGAGACCCAGTACTTC. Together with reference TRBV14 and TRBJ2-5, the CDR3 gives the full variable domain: EAGVTQFPSHSVIEKGQTVTLRCDPISGHDNLYWYRRVMGKEIKFLLHFVKESKQDESGMPNNRFLAERTGGTYSTLKVQPAELEDSGVYFCASSGTAQETQYFGPGTRLLVL.

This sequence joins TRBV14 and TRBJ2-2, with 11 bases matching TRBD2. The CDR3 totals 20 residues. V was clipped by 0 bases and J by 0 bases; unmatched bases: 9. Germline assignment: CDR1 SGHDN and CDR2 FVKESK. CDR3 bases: TGTGCCAGCAGCCAAGATTTACCTCTAGCGGGAGGTACGAACACCGGGGAGCTGTTTTTT. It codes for CASSQDLPLAGGTNTGELFF.

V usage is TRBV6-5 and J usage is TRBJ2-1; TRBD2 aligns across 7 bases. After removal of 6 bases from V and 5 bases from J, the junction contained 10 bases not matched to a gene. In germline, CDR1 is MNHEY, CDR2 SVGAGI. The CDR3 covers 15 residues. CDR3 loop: CASRILALENNEQFF. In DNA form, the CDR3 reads TGTGCCAGCAGGATACTAGCGCTCGAAAACAATGAGCAGTTCTTC.

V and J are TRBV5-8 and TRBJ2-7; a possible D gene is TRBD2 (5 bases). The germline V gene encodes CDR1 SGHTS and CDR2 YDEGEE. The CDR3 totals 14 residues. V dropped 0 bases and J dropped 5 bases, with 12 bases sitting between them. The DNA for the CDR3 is TGTGCCAGCAGCTTGGGCACTAGTTTACACGAGCAGTACTTC. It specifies CASSLGTSLHEQYF.

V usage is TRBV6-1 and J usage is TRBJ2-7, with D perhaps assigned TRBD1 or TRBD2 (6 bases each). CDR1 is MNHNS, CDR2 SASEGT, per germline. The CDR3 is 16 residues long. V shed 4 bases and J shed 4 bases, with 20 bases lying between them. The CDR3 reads CASSGWGASVGYEQYF. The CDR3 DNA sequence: TGTGCCAGCAGTGGGTGGGGGGCTAGCGTGGGGTACGAGCAGTACTTC.

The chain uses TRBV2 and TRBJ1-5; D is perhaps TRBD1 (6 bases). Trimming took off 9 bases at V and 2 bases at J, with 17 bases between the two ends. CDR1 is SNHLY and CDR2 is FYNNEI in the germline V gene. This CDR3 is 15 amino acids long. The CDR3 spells CASRVAQGGNQPQHF. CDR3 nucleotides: TGTGCCAGTCGGGTCGCACAGGGTGGCAATCAGCCCCAGCATTTT. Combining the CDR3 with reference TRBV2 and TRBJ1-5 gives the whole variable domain EPEVTQTPSHQVTQMGQEVILRCVPISNHLYFYWYRQILGQKVEFLVSFYNNEISEKSEIFDDQFSVERPDGSNFTLKIRSTKLEDSAMYFCASRVAQGGNQPQHFGDGTRLSIL.

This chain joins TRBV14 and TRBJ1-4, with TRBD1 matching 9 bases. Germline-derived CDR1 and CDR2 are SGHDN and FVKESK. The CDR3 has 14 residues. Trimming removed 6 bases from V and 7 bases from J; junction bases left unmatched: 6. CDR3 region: CASSQGQGGEKLFF. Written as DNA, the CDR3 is TGTGCCAGCAGTCAGGGACAGGGAGGTGAAAAACTGTTTTTT.

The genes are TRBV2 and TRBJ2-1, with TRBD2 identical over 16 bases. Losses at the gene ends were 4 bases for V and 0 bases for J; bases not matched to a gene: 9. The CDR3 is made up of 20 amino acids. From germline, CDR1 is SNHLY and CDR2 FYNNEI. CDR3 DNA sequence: TGTGCCAGCAGTGCCAATCGGGGACTAGCGGGAGGGAGCTCCTACAATGAGCAGTTCTTC. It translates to CASSANRGLAGGSSYNEQFF.

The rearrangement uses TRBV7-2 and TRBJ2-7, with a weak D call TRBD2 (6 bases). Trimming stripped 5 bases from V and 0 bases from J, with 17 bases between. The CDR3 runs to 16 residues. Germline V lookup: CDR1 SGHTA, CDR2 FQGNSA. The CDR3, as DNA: TGTGCCAGCAGCCTGAGAGCGGCGGAGGGCTCCTACGAGCAGTACTTC. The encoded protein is CASSLRAAEGSYEQYF.

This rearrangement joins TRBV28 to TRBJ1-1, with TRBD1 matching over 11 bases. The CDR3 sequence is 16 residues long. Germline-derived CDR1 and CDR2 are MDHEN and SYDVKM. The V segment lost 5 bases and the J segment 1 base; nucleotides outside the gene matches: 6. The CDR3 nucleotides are TGTGCCAGCAGTCCAATGGGACAGGGGGGGAACACTGAAGCTTTCTTT. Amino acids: CASSPMGQGGNTEAFF. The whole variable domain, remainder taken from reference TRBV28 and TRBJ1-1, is DVKVTQSSRYLVKRTGEKVFLECVQDMDHENMFWYRQDPGLGLRLIYFSYDVKMKEKGDIPEGYSVSREKKERFSLILESASTNQTSMYLCASSPMGQGGNTEAFFGQGTRLTVV.

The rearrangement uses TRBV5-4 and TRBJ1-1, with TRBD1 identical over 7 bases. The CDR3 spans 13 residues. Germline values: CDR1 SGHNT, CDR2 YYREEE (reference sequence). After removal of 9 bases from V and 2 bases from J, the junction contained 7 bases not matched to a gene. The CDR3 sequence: CAIRDRVNTEAFF. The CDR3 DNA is TGTGCCATTCGGGACAGAGTTAACACTGAAGCTTTCTTT.

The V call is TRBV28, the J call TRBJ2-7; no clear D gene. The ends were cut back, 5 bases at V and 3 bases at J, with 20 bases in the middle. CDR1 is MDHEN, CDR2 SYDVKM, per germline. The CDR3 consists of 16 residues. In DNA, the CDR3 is TGTGCCAGCAGTCCTGGGTTTCCAGCGCTCGGCTACGAGCAGTACTTC. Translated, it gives CASSPGFPALGYEQYF.

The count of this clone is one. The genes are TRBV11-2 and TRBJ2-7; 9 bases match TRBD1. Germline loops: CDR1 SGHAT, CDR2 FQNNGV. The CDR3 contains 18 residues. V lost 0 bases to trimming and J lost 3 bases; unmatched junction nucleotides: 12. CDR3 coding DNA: TGTGCCAGCAGCTTAGATTCTAAAGGACAGGGGTTCCTCTACGAGCAGTACTTC. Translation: CASSLDSKGQGFLYEQYF.

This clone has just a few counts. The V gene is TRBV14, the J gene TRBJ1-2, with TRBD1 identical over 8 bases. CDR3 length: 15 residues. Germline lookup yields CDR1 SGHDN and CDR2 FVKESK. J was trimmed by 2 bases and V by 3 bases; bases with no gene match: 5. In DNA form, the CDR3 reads TGTGCCAGCAGCCACGCCAGGGGGCCCAACTATGGCTACACCTTC. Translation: CASSHARGPNYGYTF.

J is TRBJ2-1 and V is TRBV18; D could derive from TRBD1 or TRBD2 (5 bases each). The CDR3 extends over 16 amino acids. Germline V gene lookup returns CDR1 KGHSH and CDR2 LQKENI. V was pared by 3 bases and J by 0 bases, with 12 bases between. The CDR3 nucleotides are TGTGCCAGCTCACCGGGGACGCCGAGCTCCTACAATGAGCAGTTCTTC. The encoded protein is CASSPGTPSSYNEQFF.

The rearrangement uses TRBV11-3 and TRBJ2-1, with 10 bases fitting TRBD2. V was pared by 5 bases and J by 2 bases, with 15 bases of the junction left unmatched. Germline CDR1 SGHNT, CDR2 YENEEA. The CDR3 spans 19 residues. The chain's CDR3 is CASSPSGSFISRAYNEQFF. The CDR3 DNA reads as TGTGCCAGCAGCCCTAGCGGGAGCTTTATAAGTCGGGCCTACAATGAGCAGTTCTTC.

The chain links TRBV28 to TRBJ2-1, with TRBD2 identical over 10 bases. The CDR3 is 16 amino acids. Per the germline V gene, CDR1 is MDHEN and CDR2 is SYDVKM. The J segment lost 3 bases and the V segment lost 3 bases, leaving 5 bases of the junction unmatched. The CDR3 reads CASSFPGTSDYNEQFF. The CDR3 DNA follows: TGTGCCAGCAGTTTCCCCGGGACTAGCGACTACAATGAGCAGTTCTTC.

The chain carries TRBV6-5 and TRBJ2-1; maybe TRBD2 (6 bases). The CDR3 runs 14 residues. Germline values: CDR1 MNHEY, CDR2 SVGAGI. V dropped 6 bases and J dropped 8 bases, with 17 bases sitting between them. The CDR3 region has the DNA TGTGCCAGCAGCTTACTCGTGGGAGGCGATGAGCAGTTCTTC. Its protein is CASSLLVGGDEQFF.

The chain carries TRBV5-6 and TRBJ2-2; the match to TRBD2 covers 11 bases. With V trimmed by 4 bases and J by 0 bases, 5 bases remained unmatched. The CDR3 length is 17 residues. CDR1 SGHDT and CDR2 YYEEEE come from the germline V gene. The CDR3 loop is CASSPKTSGANTGELFF. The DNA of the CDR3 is TGTGCCAGCAGCCCCAAGACTAGCGGGGCGAACACCGGGGAGCTGTTTTTT.

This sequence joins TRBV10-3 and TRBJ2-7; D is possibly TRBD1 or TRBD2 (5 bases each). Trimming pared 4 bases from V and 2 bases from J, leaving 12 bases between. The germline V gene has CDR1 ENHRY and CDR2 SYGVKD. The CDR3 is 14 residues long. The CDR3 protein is CAISVGTATYEQYF. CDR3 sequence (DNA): TGTGCCATCAGTGTTGGGACGGCAACCTACGAGCAGTACTTC.

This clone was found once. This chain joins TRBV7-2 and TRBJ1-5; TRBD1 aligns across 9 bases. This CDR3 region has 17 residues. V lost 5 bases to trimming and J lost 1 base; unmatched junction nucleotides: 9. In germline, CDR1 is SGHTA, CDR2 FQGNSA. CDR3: CASSRTGTGKSNQPQHF. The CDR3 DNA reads TGTGCCAGCAGCAGAACCGGGACAGGGAAGAGCAATCAGCCCCAGCATTTT.

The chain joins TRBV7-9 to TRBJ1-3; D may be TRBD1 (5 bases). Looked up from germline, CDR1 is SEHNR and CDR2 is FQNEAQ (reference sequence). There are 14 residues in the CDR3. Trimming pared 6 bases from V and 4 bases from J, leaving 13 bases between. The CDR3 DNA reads TGTGCCAGCAGAATGGGACCGGTCGGAAACACCATATATTTT. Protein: CASRMGPVGNTIYF.

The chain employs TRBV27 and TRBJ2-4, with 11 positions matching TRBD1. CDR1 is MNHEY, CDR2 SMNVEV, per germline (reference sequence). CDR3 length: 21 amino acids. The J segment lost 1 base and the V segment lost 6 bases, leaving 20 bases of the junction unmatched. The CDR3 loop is CASSPRGAPGQGVGAKNIQYF. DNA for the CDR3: TGTGCCAGCAGCCCGAGGGGTGCCCCGGGACAGGGGGTGGGGGCCAAAAACATTCAGTACTTC.

The CDR3 here is CASSEGHPHEQYF. Written as DNA, the CDR3 is TGTGCCAGCAGTGAAGGCCATCCCCACGAGCAGTACTTC. The chain links TRBV6-1 to TRBJ2-7; D gene unclear. Germline lookup yields CDR1 MNHNS and CDR2 SASEGT. Trimming took off 1 base at V and 5 bases at J, with 9 bases between the two ends. The CDR3 has 13 amino acids.